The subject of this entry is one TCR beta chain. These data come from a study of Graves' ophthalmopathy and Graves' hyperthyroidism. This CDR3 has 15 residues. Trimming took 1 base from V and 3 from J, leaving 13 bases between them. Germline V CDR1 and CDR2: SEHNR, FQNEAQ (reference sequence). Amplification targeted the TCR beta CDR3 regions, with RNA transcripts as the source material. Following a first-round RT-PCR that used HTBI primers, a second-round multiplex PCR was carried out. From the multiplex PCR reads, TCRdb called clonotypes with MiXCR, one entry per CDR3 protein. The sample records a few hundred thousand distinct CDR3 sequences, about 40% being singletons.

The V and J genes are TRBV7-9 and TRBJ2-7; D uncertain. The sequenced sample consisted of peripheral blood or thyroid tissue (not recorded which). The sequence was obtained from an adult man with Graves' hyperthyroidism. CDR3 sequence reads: CASSLGIKRDYEQYF. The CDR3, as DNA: TGTGCCAGCAGCTTAGGGATAAAAAGGGACTACGAGCAGTACTTC.